Presented here are 3 T cell receptor beta chains from one specimen sequenced in a study of cytomegalovirus exposure and HLA in healthy donors. Amplification used 60 Vbeta primers and 13 Jbeta primers. TCRdb keeps only in-frame clones here, not all; method: immunoSEQ multiplex PCR. The sample lists over 50,000 clones; about three quarters were seen once. What was sequenced was PBMCs. These receptors all come from a female donor in good health and CMV-seronegative.

This chain connects TRBV9 to TRBJ2-1; D possibly corresponds to TRBD2 (5 bases). The ends were cut back, 0 bases at V and 9 bases at J, with 13 bases in the middle. The CDR3 totals 14 residues. Germline lookup yields CDR1 SGDLS and CDR2 YYNGEE. The CDR3 DNA sequence: TGTGCCAGCAGCGTAGTGTCTAGCAACAGTGAGCAGTTCTTC. Amino acids: CASSVVSSNSEQFF.

There are a few counts of this clone. The chain is built from TRBV5-1 and TRBJ1-1; D unresolved. V was trimmed by 0 bases and J by 6 bases, leaving 12 bases between them. The CDR3 contains 14 residues. From germline, CDR1 is SGHRS and CDR2 YFSETQ. The CDR3 region has the DNA TGCGCCAGCAGCTTGGGTGGTGTTCAGGCTGAAGCTTTCTTT. Translating it yields CASSLGGVQAEAFF.

J is TRBJ1-2 and V is TRBV7-9; D might be TRBD1 (5 bases). The CDR3 runs 14 residues. Trimming stripped 4 bases from V and 1 base from J, with 10 bases between. Per the germline V gene, CDR1 is SEHNR and CDR2 is FQNEAQ (reference sequence). The CDR3 is CASSSRDLNYGYTF. CDR3 coding DNA: TGTGCCAGCAGCTCCAGGGATCTTAACTATGGCTACACCTTC.